This T cell receptor (beta chain) was found in a study of blood T cell repertoires in COVID-19 (dated by TCRdb to 2020 to 2021). Regarding the research as a whole: Samples covering the acute and convalescent phases of COVID-19 were provided by collaborators in the United States, Italy and Spain. The samples were drawn from two sources: the first 160 participants of the ongoing ImmuneRACE study, and fewer than 1,500 subjects contributed by 6 global collaborators. The prospective study material was composed of cDNA or gDNA derived from T cells, B-cell-depleted T cells, or PBMCs. Where HLA class I and class II types were available, the types were taken from metadata supplied by the sample provider, not from assay-based typing. Deeply sampled blood TCRbeta repertoires from subjects exposed to, actively infected with, or recovered from COVID-19 were included in the dataset. A freely available public database, intended as a resource for researchers studying the immune response to SARS-CoV-2, is where the repertoires were released. The sample metadata nearly always contained a de-identified subject ID, COVID-19 status, age in years and sex. What the research found in general, with its limitations: The amount of clinical and demographic metadata varied by source and participant and was provided uncurated.

Reading from cysteine to phenylalanine, the CDR3 counts 16 amino acids. Kept here is only the CDR3 DNA, which spans 48 bases and is read in frame from base 1. The germline V gene specifies SGHVS as CDR1 and FQNEAQ as CDR2. V is trimmed back by 3 bases and J by 4 bases, and the junction contains 3 bases that no gene match accounts for. Participants in the prospective study were enrolled through a virtual design, were aged roughly 18 to 100 years, and lived in 20 to 30 United States geographic areas. Cohort assignment in the prospective study relied on participant-reported clinical history from a screening survey and a study questionnaire. Recovered participants in ImmuneRACE Cohort 3 were defined as having two consecutive negative NP/OP PCR tests, clearance from a healthcare professional, or resolution of symptoms. In the prospective study, mobile phlebotomists collected whole blood, serum and a nasopharyngeal or oropharyngeal swab from each participant. Additional blood draws and questionnaires over a 2-month period could optionally be provided by prospective study participants. Before DNA extraction, prospective study blood samples were shipped either frozen or at room temperature.

A word on this clone: Its recognized antigen is unknown. No base-level quality is on record; no much larger clone is a single base apart.

TCRbeta CDR3 regions were amplified from genomic DNA by means of the immunoSEQ Assay, a bias-controlled multiplex PCR. Processing in the source paper ran as follows. The number of nucleated cells in each sample was estimated from the amplification of reference gene primers within the assay. To quantify the absolute abundance of each unique TCRbeta CDR3 rearrangement, sequence reads were collapsed and filtered. For each sample, productive Simpson clonality was calculated by taking the square root of Simpson's diversity index across productive rearrangements. Sourced from immuneACCESS, this table was stored by TCRdb with only in-frame sequences that have V and J called. A share of the clones is absent; for the studies checked, an unresolved V gene accounts for under half, and the remainder has no known explanation. V and J calls and clone size are copied from that table; D and trimming were computed from the DNA. The sample includes nearly 200,000 clones, with 80% to 85% observed a single time. The ten largest clones add up to approximately 7.9% of the sample.

In this chain, TRBV7-8 is recombined with TRBJ2-1, with TRBD2 matching 13 junction bases. The source material was PBMCs or T cells enriched from blood (not recorded which). This TCR came from a man aged 40-50 years who had recovered from COVID-19. The bases are TGTGCCAGCAGCTTTGGGACTAGCGGGAAGTACAATGAGCAGTTCTTC. Its coded protein is CASSFGTSGKYNEQFF.